This T cell receptor beta chain was sequenced in a study of blood T cell dynamics during melanoma immunotherapy. The wider study: Standard first-line treatment here was pembrolizumab or nivolumab plus ipilimumab in metastatic melanoma.

Sample time point: pre-treatment baseline. Blood was drawn before treatment and at week 3 after checkpoint blockade. Prior systemic cancer therapy, immunosuppressant use and other active malignancies excluded patients. DNA loading was fixed at 350 ng for all bulk PBMC samples. The repertoire was sequenced with immunoSEQ multiplex PCR; TCRdb's copy has only in-frame clones and lacks some. The sample lists 15,000 to 20,000 clones, roughly 90% seen once, with 1.5% to 2% in the top ten. This CDR3 spans 14 amino acids. Germline loops: CDR1 SEHNR, CDR2 FQNEAQ (reference sequence). V gave up 5 bases and J gave up 8 bases; unmatched junction bases: 11.

This rearrangement joins TRBV7-9 to TRBJ2-5; 7 nucleotides align to TRBD1. This receptor was obtained from a human donor with melanoma. Sequencing was performed on blood, taken from a patient treated with checkpoint blockade. The CDR3 bases are TGTGCCAGCAGCCGCGACAGGGAAGGAGAAACCCAGTACTTC. This codes for CASSRDREGETQYF.